These 8 T cell receptor beta chains came from one sample sequenced in a study of identical twins. Each CDR3 protein is one row after TCRdb ran MiXCR on the 5' RACE reads. The sample holds some 760,000 distinct CDR3 sequences; roughly 18% are singletons and the top ten take roughly 13%. These data are also associated with another study on T cells expressing NK-cell markers.

Sequencing was done on a sample of PBMCs. The receptors stem from a woman between 18 and 30 years old in good health.

V is TRBV7-9 and J is TRBJ2-5; 9 positions match TRBD1. From germline, CDR1 is SEHNR and CDR2 FQNEAQ (reference sequence). V dropped 7 bases and J dropped 2; count of bases not matched to a gene: 8. The CDR3 runs to 15 residues. In DNA, the CDR3 is TGTGCCAGCACCAGGGACAGGGTGGGTCAAGAGACCCAGTACTTC. Amino acid sequence: CASTRDRVGQETQYF.

This clonotype turned up a few times. This chain links TRBV6-1 with TRBJ2-1; 9 bases map to TRBD2. Per germline, CDR1 MNHNS and CDR2 SASEGT. The junction had 4 bases not matched to a gene; V was cut back by 2 bases and J by 5 bases. There are 15 residues in the CDR3. The CDR3 DNA reads TGTGCCAGCAGTGAAAGGCGGGAGGGAGACAATGAGCAGTTCTTC. Amino acid sequence: CASSERREGDNEQFF.

V usage is TRBV20-1 and J usage is TRBJ2-5; D may correspond to TRBD1 or TRBD2 (6 bases each). Germline V gene lookup returns CDR1 DFQATT and CDR2 SNEGSKA (reference sequence). This CDR3 is 14 amino acids long. With 3 bases removed from V and 5 bases from J, the gap between germline ends came to 16 bases. In nucleotides, the CDR3 is TGCAGTGCTAGTAGGGGGGCTATGCGTGAGACCCAGTACTTC. Protein sequence: CSASRGAMRETQYF.

A few counts support this clonotype. The genes are TRBV7-2 and TRBJ2-1; the D gene is possibly TRBD2 (5 bases). CDR3 length: 15 amino acids. Trimming cost V 1 base and J 2 bases, with 9 bases left between them. In germline, CDR1 is SGHTA, CDR2 FQGNSA. CDR3 loop: CASSLVAQPYNEQFF. The CDR3 DNA reads as TGTGCCAGCAGCTTAGTAGCGCAGCCCTACAATGAGCAGTTCTTC.

This clonotype was observed a few times. The chain couples TRBV5-1 to TRBJ1-2; the D is unclear. With 0 bases removed from V and 7 bases from J, the gap between germline ends came to 10 bases. Per germline, CDR1 SGHRS and CDR2 YFSETQ. CDR3 length: 13 residues. This CDR3 reads CASSLDGWSGYTF. CDR3 bases: TGCGCCAGCAGCTTGGATGGGTGGTCTGGCTACACCTTC.

The gene calls are TRBV7-8 and TRBJ2-2; D gene unclear. This CDR3 spans 15 amino acids. Germline lookup yields CDR1 SGHVS and CDR2 FQNEAQ. V lost 5 bases, J lost 3 bases, and 13 bases lay in between. The CDR3 DNA reads TGTGCCAGCAGCAAGAACGCCGCGGACACCGGGGAGCTGTTTTTT. Translated, it gives CASSKNAADTGELFF. Using reference TRBV7-8 and TRBJ2-2 for the parts outside the CDR3, the full variable domain is GAGVSQSPRYKVAKRGQDVALRCDPISGHVSLFWYQQALGQGPEFLTYFQNEAQLDKSGLPSDRFFAERPEGSVSTLKIQRTQQEDSAVYLCASSKNAADTGELFFGEGSRLTVL.

The chain combines TRBV25-1 with TRBJ2-5; 7 bases fit TRBD2. Germline loops: CDR1 MGHDK, CDR2 SYGVNS. The CDR3 is 15 residues long. With V trimmed by 3 bases and J by 0 bases, 4 bases remained unmatched. The CDR3 is CASSDLAEHQETQYF. The CDR3 coding sequence is TGTGCCAGCAGTGATCTAGCGGAACACCAAGAGACCCAGTACTTC.

This clonotype was detected only a few times. This chain joins TRBV24-1 and TRBJ2-1, with 12 nucleotides matching TRBD1. CDR1 is KGHDR, CDR2 SFDVKD, per germline. The CDR3 length is 15 residues. Trimming cost V 5 bases and J 10 bases; bases outside gene matches: 8. CDR3 DNA sequence: TGTGCCACCAGTGCCCGGGACAGGGGGCGCGGGGAGCAGTTCTTC. It is translated as CATSARDRGRGEQFF.